These T cell receptor beta chains were read from a single sample in a study of regulatory T cells in long-lasting Graves disease. TCRdb ran MiXCR on the multiplex PCR reads and lists one entry per CDR3 protein. The sample carries about 470,000 distinct CDR3 sequences, more than 20% recorded once. The specimen comprised peripheral blood mononuclear cells (PBMCs), sampled when the disease was refractory, from a patient treated with antithyroid drugs. All receptors derive from a female donor with Graves disease. Each CDR3 is given with its conserved first and last residue. Fields, in order: D gene, J gene, clone size, V gene, CDR3 protein, CDR3 DNA. A D gene is named only where the DNA matches it firmly. Only part of the rows carry a size: once, few, many, or a class if the clone is expanded.

>.|TRBJ2-7|many|TRBV11-1
CASSLGPRSYEQYF
TGTGCCAGCAGCTTAGGTCCCCGCTCCTACGAGCAGTACTTC
>.|TRBJ1-6|many|TRBV6-1
CASHRTEGSPLHF
TGTGCCAGCCACAGGACGGAAGGGTCACCCCTCCACTTT
>.|TRBJ2-7|.|TRBV19
CATQGGRPYEQYF
TGTGCCACCCAAGGAGGGAGGCCCTACGAGCAGTACTTC
>.|TRBJ1-2|many|TRBV11-2
CASSSPTDYGYTF
TGTGCCAGCAGCTCGCCGACAGACTATGGCTACACCTTC
>.|TRBJ2-1|.|TRBV10-3
CAISGNSNNEQFF
TGTGCCATCAGTGGTAACTCCAACAATGAGCAGTTCTTC
>TRBD1|TRBJ1-1|.|TRBV7-9
CASSPDRGYRAFF
TGTGCCAGCAGCCCGGACAGGGGGTATAGAGCTTTCTTT
>TRBD1|TRBJ1-2|few|TRBV27
CASSRTGDFNYGYTF
TGTGCCAGCAGCCGGACAGGGGACTTTAACTATGGCTACACCTTC
>.|TRBJ2-2|many|TRBV27
CASSFEGSGELFF
TGTGCCAGCAGTTTCGAGGGGTCCGGGGAGCTGTTTTTT
>.|TRBJ2-7|.|TRBV11-2
CASSLRGGQSSYEQYF
TGTGCCAGCAGCCTACGTGGCGGGCAGAGCTCCTACGAGCAGTACTTC
>.|TRBJ1-2|.|TRBV7-9
CASSTDSNLGGYTF
TGTGCCAGCAGCACGGACTCGAATCTCGGGGGCTACACCTTC
>TRBD1|TRBJ1-2|many|TRBV20-1
CSARVLGQGNGYTF
TGCAGTGCTAGAGTCCTTGGACAGGGTAATGGCTACACCTTC
>.|TRBJ2-1|many|TRBV5-5
CASSPQPELLDNEQFF
TGTGCCAGCAGCCCGCAGCCCGAACTCCTGGACAATGAGCAGTTCTTC
>TRBD1|TRBJ2-1|.|TRBV6-2/TRBV6-3
CASSSGTGDTEQFF
TGTGCCAGCAGTTCCGGGACAGGGGACACTGAGCAGTTCTTC
>.|TRBJ1-1|.|TRBV30
CAWIGATKAFF
TGTGCCTGGATAGGAGCGACAAAAGCTTTCTTT
>TRBD1|TRBJ1-1|few|TRBV3-1
CASSRQGAENTEAFF
TGTGCCAGCAGCCGACAGGGGGCAGAGAACACTGAAGCTTTCTTT
>.|TRBJ1-1|.|TRBV6-5
CASSYGSIGNTEAFF
TGTGCCAGCAGTTACGGGTCGATCGGGAACACTGAAGCTTTCTTT
>.|TRBJ2-3|.|TRBV6-5
CASSYSWGTDTQYF
TGTGCCAGCAGTTACTCCTGGGGCACAGATACGCAGTATTTT
>TRBD2|TRBJ2-7|many|TRBV28
CASRPSGMFYEQYF
TGTGCCAGCAGGCCTAGCGGGATGTTCTACGAGCAGTACTTC
>TRBD1|TRBJ2-7|many|TRBV20-1
CSAETGEAYEQYF
TGCAGTGCTGAGACAGGGGAGGCCTACGAGCAGTACTTC
>.|TRBJ1-2|many|TRBV3-1
CASSTGAMGNYGYTF
TGTGCCAGCAGCACCGGGGCCATGGGGAACTATGGCTACACCTTC
>.|TRBJ2-7|many|TRBV27
CASSFGSGSSYEQYF
TGTGCCAGCAGTTTTGGGTCGGGCAGCTCTTACGAGCAGTACTTC
>.|TRBJ1-1|few|TRBV6-2/TRBV6-3
CASSEGMGIDTEAFF
TGTGCCAGCAGTGAGGGGATGGGGATCGACACTGAAGCTTTCTTT
>.|TRBJ1-1|few|TRBV6-6
CASSYSPAMNTEAFF
TGTGCCAGCAGTTACTCGCCAGCTATGAACACTGAAGCTTTCTTT
>.|TRBJ2-5|few|TRBV7-8
CASSPFEGPWETQYF
TGTGCCAGCAGCCCTTTTGAGGGTCCCTGGGAGACCCAGTACTTC
>.|TRBJ2-2|few|TRBV2
CASTAEANTGELFF
TGTGCCAGCACCGCGGAAGCGAACACCGGGGAGCTGTTTTTT
>.|TRBJ1-1|few|TRBV6-5
CASSSYGTVNTEAFF
TGTGCCAGCAGTTCGTACGGGACGGTGAACACTGAAGCTTTCTTT
>.|TRBJ1-2|many|TRBV6-1
CASRGRGRDGYTF
TGTGCCAGCAGGGGGAGGGGCAGGGATGGCTACACCTTC
>.|TRBJ2-2|.|TRBV19
CASSISLNTGELFF
TGTGCCAGTAGTATTAGTCTTAACACCGGGGAGCTGTTTTTT
>.|TRBJ2-7|few|TRBV29-1
CSVSSGPTEQYF
TGCAGCGTCTCGTCGGGGCCTACGGAGCAGTACTTC
>.|TRBJ2-4|.|TRBV29-1
CSVERGTLSLVF
TGCAGCGTTGAACGTGGGACCCTAAGCTTAGTCTTC
>.|TRBJ1-1|few|TRBV10-2
CASGKQVYTEAFF
TGCGCCAGCGGAAAACAGGTTTACACTGAAGCTTTCTTT
>.|TRBJ1-1|few|TRBV7-9
CASSLGGPAFF
TGTGCCAGCAGCTTGGGGGGGCCTGCTTTCTTT
>.|TRBJ2-7|.|TRBV6-2/TRBV6-3
CASSYSDPRAYEQYF
TGTGCCAGCAGTTACTCGGACCCCCGAGCCTACGAGCAGTACTTC
>TRBD2|TRBJ2-5|many|TRBV20-1
CSAPGASGIKETQYF
TGCAGTGCCCCAGGGGCTAGCGGGATTAAAGAGACCCAGTACTTC
>TRBD1|TRBJ2-5|few|TRBV4-1
CASSQGTGGQETQYF
TGCGCCAGCAGCCAGGGGACAGGGGGTCAAGAGACCCAGTACTTC
>TRBD2|TRBJ2-5|many|TRBV20-1
CSASSLAGEYQETQYF
TGCAGTGCTAGTAGTCTAGCGGGAGAATACCAAGAGACCCAGTACTTC
>.|TRBJ1-1|.|TRBV28
CASSLVRVTEAFF
TGTGCCAGCAGTTTGGTCAGGGTCACTGAAGCTTTCTTT
>.|TRBJ1-4|.|TRBV5-1
CASSWAGGEKLFF
TGCGCCAGCAGCTGGGCTGGGGGTGAAAAACTGTTTTTT